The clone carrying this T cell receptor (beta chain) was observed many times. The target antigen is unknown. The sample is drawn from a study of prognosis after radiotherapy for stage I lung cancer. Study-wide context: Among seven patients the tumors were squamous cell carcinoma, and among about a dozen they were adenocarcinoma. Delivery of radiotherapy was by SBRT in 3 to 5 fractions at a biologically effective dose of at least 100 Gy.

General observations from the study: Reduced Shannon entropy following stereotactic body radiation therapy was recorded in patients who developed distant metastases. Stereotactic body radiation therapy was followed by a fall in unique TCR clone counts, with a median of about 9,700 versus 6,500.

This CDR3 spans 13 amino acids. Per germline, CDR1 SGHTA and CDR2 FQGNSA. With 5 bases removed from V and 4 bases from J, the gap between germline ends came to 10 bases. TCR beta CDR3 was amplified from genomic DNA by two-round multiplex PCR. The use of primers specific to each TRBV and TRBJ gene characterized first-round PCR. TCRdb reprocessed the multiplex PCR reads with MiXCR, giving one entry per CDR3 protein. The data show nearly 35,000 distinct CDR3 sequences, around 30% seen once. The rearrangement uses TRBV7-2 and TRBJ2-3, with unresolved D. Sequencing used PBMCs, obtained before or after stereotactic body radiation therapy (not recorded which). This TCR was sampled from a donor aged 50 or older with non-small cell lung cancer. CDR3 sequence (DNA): TGTGCCAGCAGCCCATTTCCCGCAGATACGCAGTATTTT. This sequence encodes CASSPFPADTQYF.